Below, 20 T cell receptor beta chains from the same sample are listed, as sequenced in a study of blood T cell repertoires in COVID-19. Assay used: immunoSEQ multiplex PCR; TCRdb lists only in-frame clones, some missing. Seen here are around 100,000 clones, roughly 84% observed once, and the top ten hold approximately 0.75%. Sequenced: peripheral blood. These TCRs come from a woman in her sixties or seventies with acute or convalescent COVID-19.

The chain has TRBV19 and TRBJ1-5; D remains unclear. Trimming left V 3 bases short and J 9 bases short, with 9 bases between. Per germline, CDR1 LNHDA and CDR2 SQIVND (reference sequence). The CDR3 totals 12 residues. The CDR3 loop is CASSMRDPPQHF. CDR3 DNA sequence: TGTGCCAGTAGTATGCGGGATCCGCCCCAGCATTTT.

The chain carries TRBV1 and TRBJ2-7; TRBD2, the table's D call, lacks a check against the DNA. TRBV1 is described as a pseudogene. The length of the CDR3 is 13 residues. DNA for the CDR3: TGCACCAGCAGCCAAGATCGGGGCTACGAGCAGTACTTC. Amino acid sequence: CTSSQDRGYEQYF.

This chain links TRBV29-1 with TRBJ2-3; 11 bases match TRBD2. Germline V CDR1 and CDR2: SQVTM, ANQGSEA. V lost 2 bases and J lost 3; bases outside the gene matches: 1. There are 14 residues in the CDR3. CDR3 coding DNA: TGCAGCGTTGAATTAGCGGGAGGGACAGATACGCAGTATTTT. Translation gives CSVELAGGTDTQYF.

CDR3 nucleotide sequence: TGTGCCAGCAGCTTGACTAGCGGGGGGCCCTATGAGCAGTTCTTC. Residues: CASSLTSGGPYEQFF. The genes are TRBV7-3 and TRBJ2-1; 13 nucleotides agree with TRBD2. V lost 3 bases, J lost 8 bases, and 4 bases stayed unmatched. The germline V gene has CDR1 SGHTA and CDR2 FQGTGA. The CDR3 extends over 15 amino acids.

The chain has TRBV7-8 and TRBJ2-7; D perhaps matches TRBD2 (7 bases). Germline V gene sequence: CDR1 SGHVS, CDR2 FQNEAQ. The CDR3 is 15 residues long. The V end was cut by 7 bases, the J end by 0 bases, with 16 bases between. The CDR3 reads CASTSAGANSYEQYF. The CDR3 region has the DNA TGTGCCAGCACCTCGGCGGGGGCGAACTCCTACGAGCAGTACTTC.

This clone was detected only once. This chain links TRBV5-5 with TRBJ2-6; D perhaps matches TRBD2 (5 bases). CDR3 length: 16 residues. The V and J ends lost 5 bases and 4 bases respectively, with 16 bases between them. Germline values: CDR1 SGHKS, CDR2 YYEKEE (reference sequence). The chain's CDR3 is CASSPRADAGANVLTF. The CDR3 DNA is TGTGCCAGCAGTCCCAGAGCGGATGCGGGGGCCAACGTCCTGACTTTC.

This chain uses TRBV14 with TRBJ2-1, with D possibly matching TRBD2 (6 bases). This CDR3 is 16 amino acids long. The germline gives CDR1 SGHDN, CDR2 FVKESK. V lost 4 bases to trimming and J lost 0 bases, with 13 bases between them. The CDR3 nucleotides are TGTGCCAGCAGCCCCTACATCGGGGGCTCCTACAATGAGCAGTTCTTC. This sequence encodes CASSPYIGGSYNEQFF.

V usage is TRBV7-9 and J usage is TRBJ1-1, with D possibly TRBD1 on 5 matching bases. Per the germline V gene, CDR1 is SEHNR and CDR2 is FQNEAQ (reference sequence). This CDR3 region has 13 residues. The V end lost 3 bases, the J end lost 4 bases, and 9 bases lay between the germline ends. CDR3 nucleotides: TGTGCCAGCAGCTTGTGGGGGGGCACTGAAGCTTTCTTT. This gives the protein CASSLWGGTEAFF.

This clone occurred a few times. V and J are TRBV14 and TRBJ1-2; 7 nucleotides match TRBD1. The ends lost 0 bases at V and 4 bases at J; junction bases unmatched: 14. The germline V gene has CDR1 SGHDN and CDR2 FVKESK. CDR3 length: 18 amino acids. DNA for the CDR3: TGTGCCAGCAGCCAAGATCCCCGACAGGGAGCCCTATCCTATGGCTACACCTTC. Translating gives CASSQDPRQGALSYGYTF.

This clone was observed a single time. J is TRBJ2-3 and V is TRBV6-5; TRBD2 agrees at 9 bases. The ends lost 4 bases at V and 1 base at J; junction bases unmatched: 0. The CDR3 consists of 14 residues. Germline assignment: CDR1 MNHEY and CDR2 SVGAGI. DNA for the CDR3: TGTGCCAGCAGTTGGACTAGCGGCACAGATACGCAGTATTTT. Residues: CASSWTSGTDTQYF.

The chain has TRBV27 and TRBJ2-1; 13 positions agree with TRBD2. Germline-derived CDR1 and CDR2 are MNHEY and SMNVEV (reference sequence). The CDR3 is made up of 18 amino acids. The J segment lost 10 bases and the V segment lost 5 bases, leaving 17 bases of the junction unmatched. CDR3 sequence: CASSHPGLAGTPTGEQFF. The CDR3, as DNA: TGTGCCAGCAGTCATCCGGGACTAGCGGGAACTCCTACGGGAGAGCAGTTCTTC.

This chain uses TRBV15 with TRBJ2-3; TRBD2 agrees at 10 bases. V lost 0 bases to trimming and J lost 2 bases; unmatched junction nucleotides: 5. Per germline, CDR1 LNHNV and CDR2 YYDKDF (reference sequence). The CDR3 loop spans 17 amino acids. CDR3 DNA: TGTGCCACCAGCAGAGATCTAAGCGGGGGGGCCACAGATACGCAGTATTTT. Encoded protein: CATSRDLSGGATDTQYF.

This clone was seen more than once but under ten times. The CDR3: CASMRGLTNEKLFF. The CDR3 bases are TGTGCCAGCATGAGGGGGTTAACTAATGAAAAACTGTTTTTT. The chain recombines TRBV2 with TRBJ1-4, with D possibly TRBD1 on 6 matching bases. V gave up 7 bases and J gave up 1 base, with 10 bases separating them. CDR3 length: 14 residues. Germline V gene lookup returns CDR1 SNHLY and CDR2 FYNNEI. Looking up the rest from reference TRBV2 and TRBJ1-4 gives the full variable domain: EPEVTQTPSHQVTQMGQEVILRCVPISNHLYFYWYRQILGQKVEFLVSFYNNEISEKSEIFDDQFSVERPDGSNFTLKIRSTKLEDSAMYFCASMRGLTNEKLFFGSGTQLSVL.

The CDR3 spells CAWSVNRNTEAFF. The CDR3 DNA reads TGTGCCTGGAGTGTAAACAGGAACACTGAAGCTTTCTTT. The chain combines TRBV30 with TRBJ1-1; D gene ambiguous. The germline V gene encodes CDR1 GTSNPN and CDR2 SVGIG (reference sequence). Deletions cut 0 bases from V and 1 base from J, with 6 bases between. The CDR3 has 13 amino acids.

The V and J genes are TRBV28 and TRBJ1-5; 11 nucleotides align to TRBD1. CDR3 length: 16 residues. Trimming removed 5 bases from V and 6 bases from J; junction bases left unmatched: 9. Germline CDR1 MDHEN, CDR2 SYDVKM. The CDR3 DNA reads as TGTGCCAGCAGTGGGACAGGGGGTAGCATTGGTCAGCCCCAGCATTTT. Translated, it gives CASSGTGGSIGQPQHF.

This clone was counted a single time. The chain has TRBV19 and TRBJ2-5, with D perhaps matching TRBD1 (6 bases). This CDR3 region has 14 residues. Germline V gene sequence: CDR1 LNHDA, CDR2 SQIVND (reference sequence). The germline V and J ends were trimmed by 8 bases and 5 bases, with 18 bases remaining between them. The CDR3 here is CASSLGATGETQYF. The CDR3 nucleotides are TGTGCCAGTTCCCTGGGGGCGACGGGTGAGACCCAGTACTTC.

The gene calls are TRBV5-4 and TRBJ2-5, with D maybe TRBD2 (6 bases). Germline V CDR1 and CDR2: SGHNT, YYREEE (reference sequence). V lost 4 bases, J lost 2 bases, and 15 bases lay in between. The CDR3 is 15 residues long. CDR3 residues: CASSPMGGGQETQYF. The CDR3 region has the DNA TGTGCCAGCAGCCCAATGGGAGGTGGGCAAGAGACCCAGTACTTC.

V gene TRBV28 combines with J gene TRBJ2-5; TRBD2 might be the D (7 bases). The germline V gene has CDR1 MDHEN and CDR2 SYDVKM. Between the trimmed V and J ends, which lost 5 bases and 5 bases, there was a span of 15 bases. This CDR3 region has 14 residues. The CDR3 coding sequence is TGTGCCAGCAGTCCCGCAGAGGGGGGGGAGACCCAGTACTTC. Translating gives CASSPAEGGETQYF.

This clone was counted only a few times. The chain joins TRBV5-5 to TRBJ2-7; 11 bases are shared with TRBD1. This CDR3 contains 14 residues. J gave up 3 bases and V 3 bases, and 2 bases lay outside the gene matches. Looked up from germline, CDR1 is SGHKS and CDR2 is YYEKEE (reference sequence). The CDR3: CASSSGTGGYEQYF. The CDR3 DNA sequence: TGTGCCAGCAGCTCCGGGACAGGGGGCTACGAGCAGTACTTC.

The rearrangement uses TRBV10-3 and TRBJ1-1; TRBD1 might be the D (6 bases). Trimming took off 6 bases at V and 10 bases at J, with 18 bases between the two ends. The V gene's germline CDR1 is ENHRY and CDR2 SYGVKD. The CDR3 covers 13 residues. The CDR3: CAIRGGAELIAFF. DNA of the CDR3: TGTGCCATCAGGGGGGGGGCCGAGTTGATAGCTTTCTTT.